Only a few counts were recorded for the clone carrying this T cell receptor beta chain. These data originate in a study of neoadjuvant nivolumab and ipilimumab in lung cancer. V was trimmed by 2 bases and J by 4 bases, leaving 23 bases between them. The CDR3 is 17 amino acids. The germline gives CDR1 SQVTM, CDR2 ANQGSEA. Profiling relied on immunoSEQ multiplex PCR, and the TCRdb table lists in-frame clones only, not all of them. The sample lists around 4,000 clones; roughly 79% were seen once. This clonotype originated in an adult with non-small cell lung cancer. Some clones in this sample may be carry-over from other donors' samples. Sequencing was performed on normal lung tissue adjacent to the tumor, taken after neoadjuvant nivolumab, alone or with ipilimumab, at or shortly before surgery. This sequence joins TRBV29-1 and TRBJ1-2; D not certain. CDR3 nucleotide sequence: TGCAGCGTTGAAATCCCTCGGTTAGGGTGGTCTAGCTATGGCTACACCTTC. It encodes CSVEIPRLGWSSYGYTF.